This T cell receptor (beta chain) emerged from a study of cytomegalovirus exposure and HLA in healthy donors. The CDR3 length is 15 residues. General study results and limits: Later on, an analysis tied 15,000 to 20,000 TCR beta sequences to HLA alleles at 0.05 false discovery rate. In a later analysis, most CMV-associated TCR beta chains appeared HLA-restricted. Because they were indistinguishable, some V segments, including TRBV6-2 and TRBV6-3, were excluded.

This clone has a single count. Its antigen is unidentified. The PCR employed 60 Vbeta primers together with 13 Jbeta primers. The method was immunoSEQ multiplex PCR; TCRdb's version includes in-frame clones alone and lacks a portion of them. The repertoire holds 110,000 to 150,000 clones, with almost 85% as singletons. The receptor was isolated from a woman in her fifties or sixties in good health and CMV-seropositive. The chain is built from TRBV12-2 and TRBJ1-2. TRBV12-2 is tagged as a pseudogene. Specimen: PBMCs. CDR3 sequence: CASRSRCGMYYGYTF. In DNA, the CDR3 is TGTGCAAGTCGCTCAAGGTGCGGGATGTACTATGGCTACACCTTC.